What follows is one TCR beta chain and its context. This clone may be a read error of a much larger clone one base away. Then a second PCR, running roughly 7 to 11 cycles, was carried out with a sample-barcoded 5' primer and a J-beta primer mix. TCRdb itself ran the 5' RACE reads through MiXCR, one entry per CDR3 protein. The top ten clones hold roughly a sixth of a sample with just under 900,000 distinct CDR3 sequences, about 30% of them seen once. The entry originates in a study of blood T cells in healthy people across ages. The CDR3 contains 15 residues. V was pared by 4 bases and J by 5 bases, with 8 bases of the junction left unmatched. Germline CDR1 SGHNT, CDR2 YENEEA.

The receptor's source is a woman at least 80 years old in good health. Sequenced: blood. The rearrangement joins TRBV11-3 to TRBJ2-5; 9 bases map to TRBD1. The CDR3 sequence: CASSSGQGIVETQYF. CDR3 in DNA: TGTGCCAGCAGCTCTGGACAGGGGATAGTGGAGACCCAGTACTTC.